The clone carrying this TCR beta chain appeared a few times. Its cognate antigen is unknown. This sample was included in a study of T cell clonotyping in hematopoietic cell transplantation. Findings and caveats of the study: Pathologically expanded recipient clonotypes increased progressively from day 30 to day 180 as diversity fell.

Clones were read by immunoSEQ multiplex PCR, and TCRdb kept only the in-frame ones, dropping some. Here the sample spans several thousand clones, 15% to 20% being singletons. The CDR3 covers 13 residues. V lost 4 bases, J lost 7 bases, and 7 bases stayed unmatched. Germline CDR1 is GTSNPN and CDR2 is SVGIG (reference sequence). The rearrangement links TRBV30 to TRBJ1-5; 7 nucleotides agree with TRBD1. The sequencing here drew on peripheral blood mononuclear cells, taken 30 days after allogeneic stem cell transplant. The receptor was isolated from a male patient between 50 and 60 years old who had an allogeneic stem cell transplant from a related donor, so the T cells may come from the graft donor. Some clones in this sample may be carry-over from other donors' samples. In nucleotides, the CDR3 is TGTGCCTGGAACGGACAGGCATCGCAGCCCCAGCATTTT. It encodes CAWNGQASQPQHF.